This TCR beta chain was identified in a study of T cell repertoires in cytomegalovirus infection. Study summary: In public TCR beta signatures, there were indications of both CMV infection and matching HLA type. Study findings and constraints: The cumulative frequency of public TCR beta families distinguished individuals who carried CMV together with the relevant HLA. Clonotypes of TCR beta that were HLA-C-restricted and CMV-specific dominated the ex vivo response.

Unmatched junction bases numbered 13, after V lost 1 base and J lost 8 bases. Looked up from germline, CDR1 is MGHDK and CDR2 is SYGVNS. The CDR3 is 16 residues long. For this clonotype: Its antigen is undetermined.

MiXCR, applied by TCRdb to the reads, yields one record per CDR3 protein. The sample has more than 650,000 distinct CDR3 sequences; under 40% are singletons. The sample taken for sequencing was PBMCs. The chain carries TRBV25-1 and TRBJ1-1, with TRBD1 matching 7 bases. The clonotype originates from a human donor in good health (CMV status not recorded). Some clones in this sample may be carry-over from other donors' samples. Here the CDR3 reads CASSESTPGGRSEAFF. In DNA form, the CDR3 reads TGTGCCAGCAGTGAATCGACCCCAGGGGGACGCTCAGAAGCTTTCTTT.